Reported below is one T cell receptor (beta chain). The sample comes from a study of cytotoxic CD8 clonotypes in ibrutinib-treated CLL. Study overall: Responses: around 24 partial, 2 complete; after median approximately 68 months, around 14 stayed remitted, 12 progressed.

Only in-frame clones appear in the TCRdb table, and some are missing; sequencing was by immunoSEQ multiplex PCR. This table has about 130,000 clones, less than 90% appearing once. CDR1 and CDR2 (germline): SGHRS, YFSETQ. Between the trimmed V and J ends, which lost 4 bases and 6 bases, there was a span of 11 bases. CDR3 length: 13 residues. The TCR originated in a human donor with chronic lymphocytic leukemia. This material consisted of PBMCs, taken after 24 months of ibrutinib treatment. The chain links TRBV5-1 to TRBJ2-4; D may match TRBD1 or TRBD2 (5 bases each). CDR3 residues: CASSPGDGNIQYF. CDR3 coding DNA: TGCGCCAGCAGCCCTGGGGACGGAAACATTCAGTACTTC. Full variable domain (missing parts from reference TRBV5-1 and TRBJ2-4): KAGVTQTPRYLIKTRGQQVTLSCSPISGHRSVSWYQQTPGQGLQFLFEYFSETQRNKGNFPGRFSGRQFSNSRSEMNVSTLELGDSALYLCASSPGDGNIQYFGAGTRLSVL.